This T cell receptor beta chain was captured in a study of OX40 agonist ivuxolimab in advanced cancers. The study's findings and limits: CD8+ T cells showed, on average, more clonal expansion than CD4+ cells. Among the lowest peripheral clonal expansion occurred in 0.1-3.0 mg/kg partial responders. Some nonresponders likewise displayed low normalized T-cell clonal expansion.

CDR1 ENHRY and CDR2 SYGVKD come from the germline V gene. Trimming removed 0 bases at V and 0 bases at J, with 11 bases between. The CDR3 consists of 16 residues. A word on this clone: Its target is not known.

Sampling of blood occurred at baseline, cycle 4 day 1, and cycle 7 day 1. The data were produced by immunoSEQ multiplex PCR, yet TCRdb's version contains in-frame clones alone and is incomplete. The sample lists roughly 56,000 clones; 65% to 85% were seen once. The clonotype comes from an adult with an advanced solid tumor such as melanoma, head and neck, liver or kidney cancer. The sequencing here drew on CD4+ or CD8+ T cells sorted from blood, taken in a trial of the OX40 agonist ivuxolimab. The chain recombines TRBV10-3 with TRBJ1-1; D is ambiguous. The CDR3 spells CAISESDIYLNTEAFF. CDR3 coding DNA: TGTGCCATCAGTGAGTCCGACATCTACTTGAACACTGAAGCTTTCTTT.